The next 28 T cell receptor beta chains were all read from a single sample in a study of Graves' ophthalmopathy and Graves' hyperthyroidism (dated by TCRdb to 2017 to 2018). Sequencing took place on an Illumina HiSeq 2000. TCR beta CDR3 regions were amplified from RNA transcripts for repertoire sequencing. HTBI primers and the Qiagen OneStep RT-PCR kit were used in a first-round RT-PCR, which was followed by a second-round multiplex PCR, size selection and purification. Through fastp at Q25 and MiXCR, TCRdb rebuilt clones from the public reads, retaining in-frame beta chains. Merged by CDR3 protein, the rows form single entries marked with the most common genes and DNA. This sample comprises hundreds of thousands of distinct CDR3 sequences, under 25% of them detected only once. The top ten clonotypes cover more than 2.5% of the sample. The specimen was peripheral blood. The receptor source for this set is a woman between 18 and 29 years old with stable Graves' hyperthyroidism. Donor details come from another sample of the same person, matched by shared clones.

This clonotype was found many times. The V gene is TRBV28, the J gene TRBJ2-2, with D perhaps matching TRBD2 (6 bases). Trimming took off 6 bases at V and 5 bases at J, with 10 bases between the two ends. Germline V gene sequence: CDR1 MDHEN, CDR2 SYDVKM. The CDR3 loop spans 13 amino acids. CDR3 DNA: TGTGCCAGCAGGACTAGGAGAACCGGGGAGCTGTTTTTT. It is translated as CASRTRRTGELFF.

This clonotype was found many times. The rearrangement uses TRBV11-2 and TRBJ2-5, with 7 bases aligning to TRBD2. The CDR3 runs 16 residues. The V gene's germline CDR1 is SGHAT and CDR2 FQNNGV. Losses at the gene ends were 3 bases for V and 4 bases for J; bases not matched to a gene: 11. The CDR3 loop reads CASSFRVGGGRETQYF. The CDR3 DNA is TGTGCCAGCAGCTTCCGGGTGGGTGGCGGGAGAGAGACCCAGTACTTC.

V usage is TRBV20-1 and J usage is TRBJ1-2; TRBD1 matches 7 bases. V lost 5 bases, J lost 2 bases, and 8 bases stayed unmatched. The germline V gene has CDR1 DFQATT and CDR2 SNEGSKA (reference sequence). CDR3 length equals 14 residues. CDR3 bases: TGCAGTGCTTGGGACAGCCTAAGGAACTATGGCTACACCTTC. This codes for CSAWDSLRNYGYTF.

This clonotype was counted many times. The chain employs TRBV12-3 or TRBV12-4 and TRBJ1-1; D is unclear. The CDR3 is made up of 14 amino acids. V lost 1 base, J lost 1 base, and 7 bases lay in between. This CDR3 is CASSLDSTNTEAFF. In nucleotides, the CDR3 is TGTGCCAGCAGTTTAGACAGCACGAACACTGAAGCTTTCTTT.

As to this clonotype: This may be a read error: a much more frequent sequence differs by one nucleotide. V is TRBV3-1 and J is TRBJ1-1; D may be TRBD1 (5 bases). The CDR3 contains 17 residues. Germline V gene data show CDR1 as LGHDT and CDR2 as YNNKEL (reference sequence). Written as DNA, the CDR3 is TGTGCCAGCAGCCCCCACGGTTGGGGGTCCGTGCGGACTGAAGCTTGCTTT. Translation: CASSPHGWGSVRTEACF.

This clonotype has at least ten counts. Being one base from a much bigger clone, this may be a read error. J is TRBJ1-6 and V is TRBV12-3 or TRBV12-4; D is unresolved. The CDR3 contains 12 residues. CDR3 DNA sequence: TGTGCCAGCAGTTTAGGGTTGTCACACCTCCACTTT. It specifies CASSLGLSHLHF.

This clonotype was seen only a few times. This rearrangement joins TRBV6-5 to TRBJ2-5, with 8 bases aligning to TRBD2. The germline gives CDR1 MNHEY, CDR2 SVGAGI. Trimming took 4 bases from V and 1 from J; bases not matched to a gene: 11. This CDR3 has 17 residues. In DNA, the CDR3 is TGTGCCAGCAGTTTCGGGGGGGGGTTCGGACTCCAAGAGACCCAGTACTTC. This sequence encodes CASSFGGGFGLQETQYF.

J is TRBJ1-2 and V is TRBV29-1; a possible D gene is TRBD1 (5 bases). Germline loops: CDR1 SQVTM, CDR2 ANQGSEA. The length of the CDR3 is 11 residues. Deletions cut 5 bases from V and 8 bases from J, with 12 bases between. The CDR3 loop reads CSVRQGEGYTF. The DNA for the CDR3 is TGCAGCGTTCGTCAGGGTGAAGGCTACACCTTC.

The chain is built from TRBV12-3 or TRBV12-4 and TRBJ2-2; 9 bases align to TRBD1. CDR3 length equals 15 residues. The J segment lost 6 bases and the V segment lost 6 bases, leaving 8 bases of the junction unmatched. CDR3 in amino acids: CASSTRDRVAGELFF. The CDR3 DNA reads as TGTGCCAGCAGCACCCGGGACAGGGTGGCCGGGGAGCTGTTTTTT.

This clonotype was seen many times. This sequence joins TRBV7-2 and TRBJ2-5; D is perhaps TRBD2 (6 bases). Germline V gives CDR1 SGHTA, CDR2 FQGNSA. V was cut by 4 bases and J by 0 bases, with 12 bases left in between. The CDR3 consists of 15 residues. The CDR3, as DNA: TGTGCCAGCAGCTCGGGGGTTGTGGACCAAGAGACCCAGTACTTC. Amino acid sequence: CASSSGVVDQETQYF.

This clonotype has more than one count but fewer than ten. This chain connects TRBV12-3 or TRBV12-4 to TRBJ1-2, with TRBD1 matching 10 bases. V dropped 6 bases and J dropped 10; count of bases not matched to a gene: 2. The length of the CDR3 is 11 residues. The CDR3 reads CASRGQGTYTF. In nucleotides, the CDR3 is TGTGCCAGCAGGGGACAGGGGACCTACACCTTC.

In its sample, this clonotype was seen many times. This rearrangement joins TRBV19 to TRBJ2-7; 10 bases are shared with TRBD2. The germline CDR1 and CDR2 sequences are LNHDA and SQIVND (reference sequence). CDR3 length: 15 residues. Unmatched junction bases numbered 4, after V lost 4 bases and J lost 1 base. The chain's CDR3 is CASSRGLALSYEQYF. CDR3 nucleotide sequence: TGTGCCAGTAGTAGGGGACTAGCGCTATCCTACGAGCAGTACTTC.

This clonotype was counted ten times or more. This chain links TRBV28 with TRBJ1-1; 8 nucleotides match TRBD1. This CDR3 is 15 amino acids long. In germline, CDR1 is MDHEN, CDR2 SYDVKM. V gave up 2 bases and J gave up 6 bases; unmatched junction bases: 8. The CDR3 here is CASSLGNRGVAEAFF. The CDR3 DNA reads as TGTGCCAGCAGTTTAGGCAACAGGGGGGTAGCTGAAGCTTTCTTT.

This clonotype was found many times. The chain links TRBV12-3 or TRBV12-4 to TRBJ2-2, with no clear D. The CDR3 loop spans 12 amino acids. V gave up 3 bases and J gave up 6 bases, with 5 bases separating them. The CDR3 DNA is TGTGCCAGCAGTTTCTACGCCGGGGAGCTGTTTTTT. Its translation: CASSFYAGELFF.

This clonotype was seen repeatedly, ten times or more. This chain joins TRBV6-2 or TRBV6-3 and TRBJ2-5; D gene unclear. Germline V gives CDR1 MNHEY, CDR2 SVGEGT. Trimming took 3 bases from V and 5 from J, leaving 10 bases between them. The CDR3 has 13 residues. This chain's CDR3 is CASSYQSWETQYF. The CDR3 DNA reads TGTGCCAGCAGTTATCAATCTTGGGAGACCCAGTACTTC.

This chain links TRBV11-2 with TRBJ1-1; no reliable D call. Germline loops: CDR1 SGHAT, CDR2 FQNNGV. CDR3 length: 13 residues. The V end was cut by 0 bases, the J end by 3 bases, with 5 bases between. As DNA, the CDR3 is TGTGCCAGCAGCTTAGATCTCGACACTGAAGCTTTCTTT. Protein: CASSLDLDTEAFF.

In this sample, this clonotype turned up a few times. At one of its ends the junction is not consistent with the germline gene, which may arise from a read error. The chain recombines TRBV4-1 with TRBJ2-4; possibly TRBD2 for D (7 bases). Germline loops: CDR1 MGHRA, CDR2 YSYEKL. The CDR3 totals 15 residues. The CDR3 region has the DNA TGCGCCAGCAGCCTTGGGGGGGCGCCCAAAAACATTAAGTACTTC. Residues: CASSLGGAPKNIKYF.

This clonotype was counted between two and nine times. The CDR3 loop is CSAAGLAGQLAGTDTQYF. In DNA form, the CDR3 reads TGCAGTGCAGCGGGACTAGCGGGACAACTAGCCGGGACAGATACGCAGTATTTT. This chain connects TRBV20-1 to TRBJ2-3; 13 bases line up with TRBD2. CDR1 is DFQATT, CDR2 SNEGSKA, per germline (reference sequence). After removal of 6 bases from V and 3 bases from J, the junction contained 15 bases not matched to a gene. The CDR3 covers 18 residues.

The chain employs TRBV30 and TRBJ1-2, with D tentatively TRBD1 (5 bases). CDR1 GTSNPN and CDR2 SVGIG come from the germline V gene (reference sequence). The V end was cut by 4 bases, the J end by 2 bases, with 11 bases between. This CDR3 is built from 13 residues. CDR3 loop: CAWTKGRNYGYTF. CDR3 in DNA: TGTGCCTGGACTAAGGGACGCAACTATGGCTACACCTTC.

This clonotype was seen ten or more times. The chain links TRBV18 to TRBJ1-2; a weak D match, TRBD1 (5 bases). The V gene lost 2 bases and the J gene lost 3 bases, with 16 bases spanning the gap. Germline CDR1 and CDR2: KGHSH and LQKENI. The length of the CDR3 is 16 residues. The CDR3 region is CASSPFFRGDDYGYTF. DNA for the CDR3: TGTGCCAGCTCACCATTCTTTCGGGGGGATGACTATGGCTACACCTTC.

This clonotype was observed at least ten times. The chain is built from TRBV2 and TRBJ1-2, with no clear D. Deletions cut 8 bases from V and 4 bases from J, with 17 bases between. The CDR3 is 14 amino acids. CDR1 and CDR2 from the germline V gene are SNHLY and FYNNEI. Here the CDR3 reads CASGRGGWSYGYTF. In nucleotides, the CDR3 is TGTGCCAGCGGTCGCGGAGGATGGAGCTATGGCTACACCTTC.

This clonotype was seen repeatedly, ten times or more. This chain joins TRBV15 and TRBJ2-5; TRBD2 might be the D (6 bases). V dropped 1 base and J dropped 1 base, with 7 bases sitting between them. Germline CDR1 LNHNV, CDR2 YYDKDF (reference sequence). The CDR3 length is 14 residues. CDR3 protein: CATSRGDSQETQYF. CDR3 nucleotides: TGTGCCACCAGCAGAGGGGACTCCCAAGAGACCCAGTACTTC.

This rearrangement joins TRBV28 to TRBJ1-5; 10 nucleotides line up with TRBD1. There are 16 residues in the CDR3. V gave up 5 bases and J gave up 4 bases; unmatched junction bases: 8. Germline V gene data show CDR1 as MDHEN and CDR2 as SYDVKM. As DNA, the CDR3 is TGTGCCAGCAGTGACAGGGGGCCACGAACTAATCAGCCCCAGCATTTT. It is translated as CASSDRGPRTNQPQHF. Drawing the rest from reference TRBV28 and TRBJ1-5, the complete variable domain is DVKVTQSSRYLVKRTGEKVFLECVQDMDHENMFWYRQDPGLGLRLIYFSYDVKMKEKGDIPEGYSVSREKKERFSLILESASTNQTSMYLCASSDRGPRTNQPQHFGDGTRLSIL.

This clonotype was seen at least ten times. This chain uses TRBV12-3 or TRBV12-4 with TRBJ2-7; D possibly corresponds to TRBD2 (6 bases). The CDR3 contains 14 residues. Trimming pared 5 bases from V and 0 bases from J, leaving 11 bases between. The CDR3 region is CASSLGTSSYEQYF. CDR3 DNA: TGTGCCAGCAGTCTTGGGACTTCCTCCTACGAGCAGTACTTC.

This clonotype was found many times. V usage is TRBV12-3 or TRBV12-4 and J usage is TRBJ1-2; D possibly corresponds to TRBD1 (5 bases). Trimming shortened V by 6 bases and J by 4 bases, and 18 bases separated the two germline ends. This CDR3 is 15 amino acids long. DNA of the CDR3: TGTGCCAGCAGCAACTACAGGACCTTGGGCTATGGCTACACCTTC. Encoded protein: CASSNYRTLGYGYTF.

This clonotype appeared many times. The V call is TRBV9, the J call TRBJ1-5; 8 bases map to TRBD1. V shed 0 bases, J shed 0 bases, and the junction held 11 bases outside the gene matches. This CDR3 has 19 residues. CDR1 is SGDLS and CDR2 is YYNGEE in the germline V gene. CDR3 sequence (DNA): TGTGCCAGCAGCGTAGAGTACAGGGGGAAAAAGCATAGCAATCAGCCCCAGCATTTT. Its protein is CASSVEYRGKKHSNQPQHF.

V is TRBV18 and J is TRBJ1-6, with D possibly TRBD1 on 6 matching bases. Germline CDR1 and CDR2: KGHSH and LQKENI. The germline V and J ends were trimmed by 6 bases and 6 bases, with 24 bases remaining between them. CDR3 size: 18 residues. The CDR3 loop reads CASSLKRIRQVTNSPLHF. The CDR3 DNA reads TGTGCCAGCTCCCTCAAACGGATAAGACAGGTGACTAATTCACCCCTCCACTTT.

This chain joins TRBV6-5 and TRBJ2-5; possibly TRBD2 for D (5 bases). This CDR3 region has 13 residues. Germline lookup yields CDR1 MNHEY and CDR2 SVGAGI. V shed 2 bases and J shed 5 bases, with 9 bases lying between them. The CDR3 nucleotides are TGTGCCAGCAGTTACAGGGAGTTGGAGACCCAGTACTTC. Translated, it gives CASSYRELETQYF.